These 15 T cell receptor beta chains were all obtained from the same sample, sequenced in a study of cytomegalovirus exposure and HLA in healthy donors. Primers: 60 Vbeta forward and 13 Jbeta reverse. TCRdb's copy holds only in-frame clones and misses some; the assay was immunoSEQ multiplex PCR. Recorded for this sample: approximately 77,000 clones. Sequenced: PBMCs. The receptors stem from a man aged 25 to 40 in good health and CMV-seronegative.

The CDR3 sequence: CASRSVGAEAFF. The CDR3, as DNA: TGCGCCAGCAGATCGGTGGGGGCAGAAGCTTTCTTT. The rearrangement links TRBV5-1 to TRBJ1-1, with D possibly TRBD1 on 6 matching bases. Germline CDR1 is SGHRS and CDR2 is YFSETQ. This CDR3 has 12 amino acids. Trimming shortened V by 5 bases and J by 8 bases, and 13 bases separated the two germline ends.

The chain uses TRBV18 and TRBJ1-1; TRBD1 agrees at 8 bases. V lost 3 bases, J lost 4 bases, and 13 bases stayed unmatched. Germline V gene data show CDR1 as KGHSH and CDR2 as LQKENI. The CDR3 totals 17 residues. The CDR3: CASSPTQGGSLRTEAFF. The CDR3 region has the DNA TGTGCCAGCTCACCCACACAGGGGGGAAGCTTACGCACTGAAGCTTTCTTT.

The chain recombines TRBV4-3 with TRBJ2-3; TRBD2 matches at 7 bases. V was clipped by 1 base and J by 5 bases; unmatched bases: 9. Germline V CDR1 and CDR2: LGHNA, YSLEER. The CDR3 sequence is 16 residues long. CDR3 DNA sequence: TGCGCCAGCAGCCAAGCCTTGGGACGGGAGGTAGATACGCAGTATTTT. Protein product: CASSQALGREVDTQYF.

The chain recombines TRBV6-1 with TRBJ2-1, with D unresolved. The CDR3 spans 13 residues. V lost 4 bases and J 5 bases, leaving 9 bases between the germline ends. CDR1 and CDR2 from the germline V gene are MNHNS and SASEGT. The CDR3 DNA is TGTGCCAGCAGTGTTAACACCGACAATGAGCAGTTCTTC. Residues: CASSVNTDNEQFF.

This sequence joins TRBV2 and TRBJ1-5; D remains ambiguous. The CDR3 length is 13 residues. Germline lookup yields CDR1 SNHLY and CDR2 FYNNEI. V lost 1 base to trimming and J lost 7 bases, with 8 bases between them. The CDR3 reads CASSEDNLQPQHF. For the CDR3, the DNA is TGTGCCAGCAGTGAAGACAACCTCCAGCCCCAGCATTTT.

The chain carries TRBV19 and TRBJ2-1; 8 bases agree with TRBD2. Trimming removed 3 bases from V and 8 bases from J; junction bases left unmatched: 6. This CDR3 is 14 amino acids long. Germline V lookup: CDR1 LNHDA, CDR2 SQIVND (reference sequence). CDR3 sequence: CASSIQRGPHEQFF. In nucleotides, the CDR3 is TGTGCCAGTAGTATTCAGCGGGGGCCGCATGAGCAGTTCTTC.

V gene TRBV19 combines with J gene TRBJ1-1, with D possibly being TRBD1 (5 bases). Trimming took off 3 bases at V and 5 bases at J, with 7 bases between the two ends. The CDR3 is made up of 12 amino acids. The germline gives CDR1 LNHDA, CDR2 SQIVND (reference sequence). In DNA, the CDR3 is TGTGCCAGTAGTATCCAGGGAACTGAAGCTTTCTTT. Amino acids: CASSIQGTEAFF.

The chain joins TRBV4-1 to TRBJ1-6; D unresolved. V was trimmed by 1 base and J by 7 bases, leaving 8 bases between them. The germline V gene has CDR1 MGHRA and CDR2 YSYEKL. The CDR3 extends over 14 amino acids. This CDR3 is CASSQGQLNSPLHF. The CDR3 DNA is TGCGCCAGCAGCCAAGGACAACTGAATTCACCCCTCCACTTT.

This chain links TRBV9 with TRBJ2-3; no clear D. Germline V lookup: CDR1 SGDLS, CDR2 YYNGEE. The CDR3 covers 13 residues. Trimming pared 0 bases from V and 10 bases from J, leaving 12 bases between. CDR3 protein: CASSVAIEAAQYF. The CDR3, as DNA: TGTGCCAGCAGCGTAGCAATAGAAGCCGCGCAGTATTTT.

This chain joins TRBV9 and TRBJ2-2, with D unresolved. Germline V lookup: CDR1 SGDLS, CDR2 YYNGEE. The CDR3 is made up of 16 amino acids. Trimming pared 3 bases from V and 4 bases from J, leaving 16 bases between. Here the CDR3 reads CASSAKLPPGTGELFF. The DNA of the CDR3 is TGTGCCAGCAGCGCGAAGCTACCCCCGGGCACCGGGGAGCTGTTTTTT.

V is TRBV18 and J is TRBJ2-1; D is perhaps TRBD1 (7 bases). The CDR3 sequence is 15 residues long. Germline V gene lookup returns CDR1 KGHSH and CDR2 LQKENI. Trimming cost V 6 bases and J 0 bases, with 12 bases left between them. This CDR3 reads CASSNQGGSYNEQFF. CDR3 coding DNA: TGTGCCAGCTCGAACCAGGGGGGCTCCTACAATGAGCAGTTCTTC.

The chain couples TRBV5-1 to TRBJ2-5; the D gene is possibly TRBD2 (6 bases). V dropped 0 bases and J dropped 5 bases, with 11 bases sitting between them. CDR3 length: 14 amino acids. CDR1 is SGHRS and CDR2 is YFSETQ in the germline V gene. CDR3 protein: CASSLAQSGETQYF. In DNA form, the CDR3 reads TGCGCCAGCAGCTTGGCCCAGAGCGGGGAGACCCAGTACTTC.

V is TRBV11-1 and J is TRBJ1-1; no clear D gene. Germline CDR1 reads SGHAT; CDR2 reads FQDESV (reference sequence). Trimming removed 0 bases at V and 1 base at J, with 6 bases between. The CDR3 has 14 amino acids. CDR3 sequence: CASSLARENTEAFF. The DNA of the CDR3 is TGTGCCAGCAGCTTAGCGCGGGAGAACACTGAAGCTTTCTTT.

The chain couples TRBV10-2 to TRBJ1-3; 9 bases line up with TRBD1. The CDR3 has 17 amino acids. Unmatched junction bases numbered 13, after V lost 5 bases and J lost 5 bases. Germline V gene data show CDR1 as WSHSY and CDR2 as SAAADI. The CDR3 loop is CASSLVPFGQGRNTIYF. The CDR3, as DNA: TGCGCCAGCAGTTTGGTCCCTTTCGGACAGGGGAGAAACACCATATATTTT.

The DNA for the CDR3 is TGTGCCAGCAGTTACTATAGTCGTGATGACAGGGCCAACACTGAAGCTTTCTTT. Translating gives CASSYYSRDDRANTEAFF. This rearrangement joins TRBV6-7 to TRBJ1-1, with 7 bases identical to TRBD1. TRBV6-7 is given ORF status, its function remaining uncertain. The CDR3 covers 18 residues. The V and J ends lost 1 base and 2 bases, in that order; junction bases with no gene match: 13.